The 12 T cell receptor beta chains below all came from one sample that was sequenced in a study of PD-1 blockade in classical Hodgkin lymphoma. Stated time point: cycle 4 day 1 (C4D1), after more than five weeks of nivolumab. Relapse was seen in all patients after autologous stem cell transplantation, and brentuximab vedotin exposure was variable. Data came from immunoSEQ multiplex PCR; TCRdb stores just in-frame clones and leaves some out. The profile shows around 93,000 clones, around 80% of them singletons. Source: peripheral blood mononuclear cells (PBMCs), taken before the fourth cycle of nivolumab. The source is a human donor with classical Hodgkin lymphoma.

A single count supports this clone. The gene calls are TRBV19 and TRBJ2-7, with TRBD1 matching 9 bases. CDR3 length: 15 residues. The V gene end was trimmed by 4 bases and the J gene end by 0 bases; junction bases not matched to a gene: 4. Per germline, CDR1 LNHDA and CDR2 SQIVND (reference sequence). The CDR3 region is CASSTGQGPSYEQYF. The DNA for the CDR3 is TGTGCCAGTAGTACGGGACAGGGACCCTCCTACGAGCAGTACTTC.

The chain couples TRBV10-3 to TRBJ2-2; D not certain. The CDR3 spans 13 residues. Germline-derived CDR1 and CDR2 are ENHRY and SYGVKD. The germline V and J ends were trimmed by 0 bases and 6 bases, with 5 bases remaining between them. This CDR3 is CAISESSAGELFF. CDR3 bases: TGTGCCATCAGTGAGTCGAGCGCCGGGGAGCTGTTTTTT.

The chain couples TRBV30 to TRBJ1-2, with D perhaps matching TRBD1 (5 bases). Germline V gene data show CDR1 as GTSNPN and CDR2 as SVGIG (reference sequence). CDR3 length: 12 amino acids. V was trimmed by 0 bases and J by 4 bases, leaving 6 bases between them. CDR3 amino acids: CAWSVGPYGYTF. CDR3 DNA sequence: TGTGCCTGGAGTGTGGGGCCCTATGGCTACACCTTC.

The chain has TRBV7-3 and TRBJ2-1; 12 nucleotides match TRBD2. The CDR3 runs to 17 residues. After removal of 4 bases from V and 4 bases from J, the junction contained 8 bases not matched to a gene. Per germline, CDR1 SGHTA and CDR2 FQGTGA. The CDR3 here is CASSSGLAGLTYNEQFF. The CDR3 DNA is TGTGCCAGCAGCTCTGGACTAGCGGGGCTGACTTACAATGAGCAGTTCTTC.

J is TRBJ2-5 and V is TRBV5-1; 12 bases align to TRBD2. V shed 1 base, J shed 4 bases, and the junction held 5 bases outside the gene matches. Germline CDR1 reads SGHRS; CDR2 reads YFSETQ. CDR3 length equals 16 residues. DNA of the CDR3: TGCGCCAGCAGCTTGATACTAGCGGGGGGTCGAGAGACCCAGTACTTC. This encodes CASSLILAGGRETQYF.

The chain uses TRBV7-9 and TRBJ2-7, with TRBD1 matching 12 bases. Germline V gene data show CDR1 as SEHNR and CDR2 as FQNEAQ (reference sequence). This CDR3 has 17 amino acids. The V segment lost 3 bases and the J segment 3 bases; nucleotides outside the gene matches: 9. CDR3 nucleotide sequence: TGTGCCAGCAGCTTGTCGGGACAGGGGGCTAAAGGCTACGAGCAGTACTTC. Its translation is CASSLSGQGAKGYEQYF.

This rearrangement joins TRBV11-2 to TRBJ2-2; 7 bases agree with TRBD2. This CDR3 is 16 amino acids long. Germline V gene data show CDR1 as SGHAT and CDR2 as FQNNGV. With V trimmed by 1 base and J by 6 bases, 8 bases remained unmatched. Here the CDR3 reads CASSLGLAELSGELFF. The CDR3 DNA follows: TGTGCCAGCAGCTTAGGCCTAGCGGAACTATCCGGGGAGCTGTTTTTT. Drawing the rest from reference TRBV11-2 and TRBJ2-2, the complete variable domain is EAGVAQSPRYKIIEKRQSVAFWCNPISGHATLYWYQQILGQGPKLLIQFQNNGVVDDSQLPKDRFSAERLKGVDSTLKIQPAKLEDSAVYLCASSLGLAELSGELFFGEGSRLTVL.

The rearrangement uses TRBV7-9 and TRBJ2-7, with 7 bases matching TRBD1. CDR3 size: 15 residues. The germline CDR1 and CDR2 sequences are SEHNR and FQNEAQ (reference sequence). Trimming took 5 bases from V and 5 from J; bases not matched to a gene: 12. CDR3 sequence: CASSQTQGMGHEQYF. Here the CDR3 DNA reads TGTGCCAGCAGCCAAACACAGGGGATGGGGCACGAGCAGTACTTC.

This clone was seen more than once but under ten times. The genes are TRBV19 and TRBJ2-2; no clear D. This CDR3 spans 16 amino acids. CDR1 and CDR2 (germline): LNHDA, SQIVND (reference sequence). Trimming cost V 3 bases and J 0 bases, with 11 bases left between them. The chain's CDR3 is CASSIVGHANTGELFF. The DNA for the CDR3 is TGTGCCAGTAGTATCGTAGGGCACGCGAACACCGGGGAGCTGTTTTTT.

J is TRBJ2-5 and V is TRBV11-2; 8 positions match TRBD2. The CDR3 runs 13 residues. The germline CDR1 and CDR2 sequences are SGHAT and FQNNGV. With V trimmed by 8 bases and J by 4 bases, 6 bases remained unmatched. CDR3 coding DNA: TGTGCCAGCGCGGGGGGACTAGGAGAGACCCAGTACTTC. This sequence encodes CASAGGLGETQYF.

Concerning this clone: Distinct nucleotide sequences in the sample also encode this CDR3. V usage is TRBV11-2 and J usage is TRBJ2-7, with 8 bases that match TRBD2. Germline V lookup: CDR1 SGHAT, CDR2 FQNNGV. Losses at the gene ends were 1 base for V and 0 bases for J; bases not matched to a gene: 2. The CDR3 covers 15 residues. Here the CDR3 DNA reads TGTGCCAGCAGCTTAGCCGGGACTAGCTCCTACGAGCAGTACTTC. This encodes CASSLAGTSSYEQYF.

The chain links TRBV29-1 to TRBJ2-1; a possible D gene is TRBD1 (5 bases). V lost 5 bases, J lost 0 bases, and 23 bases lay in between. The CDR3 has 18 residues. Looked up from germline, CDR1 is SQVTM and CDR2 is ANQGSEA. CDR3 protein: CSVYGPTVVHDSYNEQFF. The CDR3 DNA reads TGCAGCGTTTATGGGCCGACAGTAGTTCACGACTCCTACAATGAGCAGTTCTTC.